This T cell receptor (beta chain) was identified in a study of OX40 agonist ivuxolimab in advanced cancers. Study summary: People in dose escalation had one of these cancers: hepatocellular carcinoma, melanoma, renal cell or head and neck cancer. One hepatocellular carcinoma and a couple of cutaneous melanoma patients partially responded. Participants, 75% to 85% male, averaged approximately 60 years of age, ranging from about 23 to 90.

The CDR3 runs to 11 residues. Germline V gene lookup returns CDR1 MNHEY and CDR2 SVGAGI. V gave up 6 bases and J gave up 3 bases, with 6 bases separating them. The data were produced by immunoSEQ multiplex PCR, yet TCRdb's version contains in-frame clones alone and is incomplete. This sample has some 81,000 clones, with around 87% found just once. The investigators sampled blood at baseline, at cycle 4 day 1, and at cycle 7 day 1. The receptor was isolated from an adult with an advanced solid tumor such as melanoma, head and neck, liver or kidney cancer. The chain recombines TRBV6-5 with TRBJ2-7; D gene ambiguous. The material was CD4+ or CD8+ T cells sorted from blood, obtained in a trial of the OX40 agonist ivuxolimab. For the CDR3, the DNA is TGTGCCAGCAGCGGAGACTACGAGCAGTACTTC. Encoded protein: CASSGDYEQYF.